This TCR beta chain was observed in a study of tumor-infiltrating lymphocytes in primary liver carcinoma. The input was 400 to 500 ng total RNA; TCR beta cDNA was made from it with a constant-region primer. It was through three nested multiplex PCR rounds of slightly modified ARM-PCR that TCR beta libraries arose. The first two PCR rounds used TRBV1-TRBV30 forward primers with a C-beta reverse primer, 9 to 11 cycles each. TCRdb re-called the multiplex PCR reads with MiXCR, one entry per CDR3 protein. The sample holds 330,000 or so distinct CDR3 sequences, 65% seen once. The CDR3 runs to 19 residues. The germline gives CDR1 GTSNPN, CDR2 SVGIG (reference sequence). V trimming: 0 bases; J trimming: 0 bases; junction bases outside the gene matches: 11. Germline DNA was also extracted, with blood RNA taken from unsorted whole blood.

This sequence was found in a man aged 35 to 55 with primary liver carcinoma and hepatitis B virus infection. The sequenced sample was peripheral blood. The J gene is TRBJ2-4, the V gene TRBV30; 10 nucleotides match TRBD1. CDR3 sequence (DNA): TGTGCCTGGAGTGTGTCCCGGGACAGGGGTCGGGTAGCCAAAAACATTCAGTACTTC. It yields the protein CAWSVSRDRGRVAKNIQYF.